Presented here are 26 T cell receptor beta chains from one specimen sequenced in a study of cytomegalovirus exposure and HLA in healthy donors. The PCR ran on 60 Vbeta and 13 Jbeta primers. Clones were read by immunoSEQ multiplex PCR, and TCRdb kept only the in-frame ones, dropping some. Of roughly 60,000 clones in the sample, 70% to 85% are singletons; the top ten hold roughly 3.4%. Sequencing used PBMCs. Receptors were obtained from a woman aged 40 to 50 in good health and CMV-seropositive.

This chain uses TRBV7-2 with TRBJ2-5, with 8 bases lining up with TRBD2. Near its end, the DNA agrees better with TRBJ2-7, so the J call may be wrong. The CDR3 covers 14 residues. Germline V gene lookup returns CDR1 SGHTA and CDR2 FQGNSA. The CDR3 protein is CASSEDGGAYEQYF. Written as DNA, the CDR3 is TGTGCCAGCAGCGAAGACGGGGGGGCCTACGAGCAGTACTTC.

This sequence joins TRBV27 and TRBJ1-4; 10 nucleotides agree with TRBD1. Looked up from germline, CDR1 is MNHEY and CDR2 is SMNVEV (reference sequence). V shed 5 bases and J 7 bases; nucleotides not matched to a gene: 10. The CDR3 covers 16 residues. For the CDR3, the DNA is TGTGCCAGCAGTCCCCTGGGGGGACAGGGGCCTGAAAAACTGTTTTTT. Residues: CASSPLGGQGPEKLFF.

The rearrangement uses TRBV18 and TRBJ1-3; the match to TRBD1 covers 7 bases. V lost 3 bases to trimming and J lost 0 bases; unmatched junction nucleotides: 5. There are 16 residues in the CDR3. Looked up from germline, CDR1 is KGHSH and CDR2 is LQKENI. CDR3 residues: CASSPKTGYSGNTIYF. The CDR3 DNA follows: TGTGCCAGCTCACCCAAGACAGGGTACTCTGGAAACACCATATATTTT.

The V call is TRBV6-5, the J call TRBJ2-3, with D tentatively TRBD2 (7 bases). Trimming pared 8 bases from V and 1 base from J, leaving 16 bases between. CDR1 is MNHEY, CDR2 SVGAGI, per germline. The CDR3 has 15 amino acids. CDR3: CASHSAGAGTDTQYF. The CDR3 DNA is TGTGCCAGCCATAGCGCGGGGGCTGGCACAGATACGCAGTATTTT.

V gene TRBV7-2 combines with J gene TRBJ2-5; tentative D call: TRBD2 (6 bases). Per germline, CDR1 SGHTA and CDR2 FQGNSA. CDR3 length: 19 amino acids. Trimming shortened V by 5 bases and J by 5 bases, and 30 bases separated the two germline ends. CDR3 loop: CASSLQPPRLVRDGETQYF. DNA of the CDR3: TGTGCCAGCAGCCTACAACCGCCTCGACTAGTTAGGGATGGGGAGACCCAGTACTTC.

The CDR3 nucleotides read TGCGCCAGCAGCCCTGGACAGGGGGCAATAACTAATGAAAAACTGTTTTTT. Its protein is CASSPGQGAITNEKLFF. The chain has TRBV4-1 and TRBJ1-4, with 11 bases that match TRBD1. CDR3 length: 17 amino acids. V dropped 4 bases and J dropped 1; count of bases not matched to a gene: 5. Germline V gene sequence: CDR1 MGHRA, CDR2 YSYEKL.

This clone showed up just a few times. The chain employs TRBV27 and TRBJ1-1, with 10 bases aligning to TRBD1. CDR1 is MNHEY, CDR2 SMNVEV, per germline (reference sequence). This CDR3 comprises 14 residues. With V trimmed by 5 bases and J by 8 bases, 8 bases remained unmatched. The CDR3 protein is CASSPTGGMEEAFF. CDR3 nucleotides: TGTGCCAGCAGTCCGACAGGGGGCATGGAGGAAGCTTTCTTT.

V gene TRBV19 combines with J gene TRBJ1-2, with 8 nucleotides matching TRBD1. The CDR3 runs to 12 residues. J was trimmed by 8 bases and V by 6 bases; bases with no gene match: 5. Germline CDR1 is LNHDA and CDR2 is SQIVND (reference sequence). This chain's CDR3 is CASRAGGRGYTF. CDR3 nucleotides: TGTGCCAGTAGAGCAGGGGGCAGGGGCTACACCTTC. Complete variable domain (other parts from reference TRBV19 and TRBJ1-2): DGGITQSPKYLFRKEGQNVTLSCEQNLNHDAMYWYRQDPGQGLRLIYYSQIVNDFQKGDIAEGYSVSREKKESFPLTVTSAQKNPTAFYLCASRAGGRGYTFGSGTRLTVV.

This clone has a single count. V usage is TRBV5-1 and J usage is TRBJ1-2, with TRBD1 identical over 7 bases. CDR3 length equals 14 residues. Germline lookup yields CDR1 SGHRS and CDR2 YFSETQ. Losses at the gene ends were 4 bases for V and 2 bases for J; bases not matched to a gene: 5. CDR3 protein: CASSPQDRNYGYTF. The CDR3 DNA reads TGCGCCAGCAGCCCCCAGGACAGGAACTATGGCTACACCTTC.

The chain employs TRBV5-4 and TRBJ2-7; a weak D match, TRBD1 (5 bases). Per germline, CDR1 SGHNT and CDR2 YYREEE (reference sequence). V was clipped by 4 bases and J by 2 bases, with 16 bases between them. The CDR3 extends over 15 amino acids. DNA for the CDR3: TGTGCCAGCAGCGTGCAGGGTAAAACCCCCTACGAGCAGTACTTC. It yields the protein CASSVQGKTPYEQYF.

This clone was observed a few times. This chain joins TRBV27 and TRBJ1-2, with TRBD1 matching 7 bases. This CDR3 has 16 amino acids. Germline CDR1 is MNHEY and CDR2 is SMNVEV (reference sequence). J was trimmed by 1 base and V by 3 bases; bases with no gene match: 8. DNA for the CDR3: TGTGCCAGCAGTTTCTCGACAGGGAGAATTAACTATGGCTACACCTTC. Translation gives CASSFSTGRINYGYTF.

V and J are TRBV6-1 and TRBJ1-1; no reliable D call. V was pared by 0 bases and J by 4 bases, with 9 bases between. CDR1 MNHNS and CDR2 SASEGT come from the germline V gene. CDR3 length: 14 amino acids. CDR3 amino acids: CASSEALRPTEAFF. CDR3 in DNA: TGTGCCAGCAGTGAAGCGCTGCGGCCCACTGAAGCTTTCTTT.

CDR3 protein: CASSVQGIGNQPQHF. For the CDR3, the DNA is TGTGCCAGCAGCGTACAGGGAATCGGCAATCAGCCCCAGCATTTT. This rearrangement joins TRBV2 to TRBJ1-5; a weak D match, TRBD1 (6 bases). Deletions cut 6 bases from V and 2 bases from J, with 14 bases between. This CDR3 is 15 amino acids long. Germline values: CDR1 SNHLY, CDR2 FYNNEI.

The chain joins TRBV19 to TRBJ2-1; possibly TRBD1 for D (5 bases). This CDR3 region has 14 residues. Germline loops: CDR1 LNHDA, CDR2 SQIVND (reference sequence). Trimming stripped 2 bases from V and 8 bases from J, with 13 bases between. The CDR3 here is CASSIKGNGDEQFF. CDR3 coding DNA: TGTGCCAGTAGTATAAAGGGGAACGGCGATGAGCAGTTCTTC.

This clone came up once. The chain combines TRBV21-1 with TRBJ1-2; the table names TRBD1, a call not compared with the DNA. TRBV21-1 is a pseudogene locus. The CDR3 loop spans 20 amino acids. This chain's CDR3 is CASSKVCFRTGGGRMDVYTF. In nucleotides, the CDR3 is TGTGCCAGCAGCAAAGTGTGCTTTAGGACAGGGGGCGGGAGGATGGATGTCTACACCTTC.

A note on this clone: Other nucleotide sequences from this sample produce the same CDR3. V gene TRBV6-1 combines with J gene TRBJ2-3; TRBD2 agrees at 11 bases. The CDR3 length is 15 residues. Germline V gene data show CDR1 as MNHNS and CDR2 as SASEGT. With V trimmed by 2 bases and J by 4 bases, 2 bases remained unmatched. This chain's CDR3 is CASSELAGGPDTQYF. CDR3 bases: TGTGCCAGCAGTGAACTAGCGGGGGGACCAGATACGCAGTATTTT.

This rearrangement joins TRBV19 to TRBJ1-6; no clear D gene. Trimming cost V 7 bases and J 0 bases, with 7 bases left between them. CDR3 length equals 14 residues. CDR1 and CDR2 from the germline V gene are LNHDA and SQIVND (reference sequence). In DNA, the CDR3 is TGTGCCAGTAACACAGTCTCCTATAATTCACCCCTCCACTTT. This gives the protein CASNTVSYNSPLHF.

This clone was seen a few times. J is TRBJ1-2 and V is TRBV19; 8 positions match TRBD1. With V trimmed by 2 bases and J by 6 bases, 5 bases remained unmatched. The germline CDR1 and CDR2 sequences are LNHDA and SQIVND (reference sequence). The CDR3 contains 14 residues. The CDR3 protein is CASSIPDRGNGYTF. CDR3 coding DNA: TGTGCCAGTAGTATACCAGACAGGGGCAATGGCTACACCTTC.

The chain recombines TRBV5-1 with TRBJ1-6, with D hard to call. V lost 0 bases and J lost 7, with 5 bases in between. CDR1 is SGHRS and CDR2 is YFSETQ in the germline V gene. The CDR3 consists of 13 residues. The CDR3 is CASSLGGNSPLHF. For the CDR3, the DNA is TGCGCCAGCAGCTTGGGTGGCAATTCACCCCTCCACTTT.

The V call is TRBV11-2, the J call TRBJ2-3; D unresolved. Trimming took 5 bases from V and 2 from J, leaving 5 bases between them. The CDR3 has 12 residues. CDR1 and CDR2 from the germline V gene are SGHAT and FQNNGV. The CDR3 region is CASSGFTDTQYF. CDR3 in DNA: TGTGCCAGCAGCGGCTTCACAGATACGCAGTATTTT.

This chain links TRBV11-2 with TRBJ2-1; D is ambiguous. This CDR3 comprises 11 residues. The germline V and J ends were trimmed by 5 bases and 6 bases, with 5 bases remaining between them. Germline lookup yields CDR1 SGHAT and CDR2 FQNNGV. CDR3 bases: TGTGCCAGCAGCCCATTCAATGAGCAGTTCTTC. Residues: CASSPFNEQFF. The whole variable domain, remainder taken from reference TRBV11-2 and TRBJ2-1, is EAGVAQSPRYKIIEKRQSVAFWCNPISGHATLYWYQQILGQGPKLLIQFQNNGVVDDSQLPKDRFSAERLKGVDSTLKIQPAKLEDSAVYLCASSPFNEQFFGPGTRLTVL.

This clone is a singleton in its sample. The chain is built from TRBV19 and TRBJ2-1, with TRBD2 matching 10 bases. CDR1 is LNHDA and CDR2 is SQIVND in the germline V gene (reference sequence). This CDR3 contains 15 residues. V was pared by 5 bases and J by 8 bases, with 9 bases of the junction left unmatched. The CDR3 region is CASSSSGGARDEQFF. The CDR3 DNA is TGTGCCAGTAGTTCCAGCGGGGGGGCCAGGGATGAGCAGTTCTTC.

Worth noting for this clone: A junction boundary mismatches the germline segment, possibly from a read error. The same CDR3 arises from other DNA sequences in this sample as well. The chain combines TRBV7-9 with TRBJ2-7, with a weak D call TRBD2 (6 bases). The CDR3 runs to 16 residues. Germline CDR1 SEHNR, CDR2 FQNEAQ (reference sequence). This CDR3 reads CSSSLEQSQRAYEQYF. CDR3 sequence (DNA): TGTTCCAGCAGCTTAGAGCAGTCGCAGCGGGCATACGAGCAGTACTTC.

The chain combines TRBV14 with TRBJ1-1; 8 bases are a match to TRBD1. The CDR3 is 15 residues long. Unmatched junction bases numbered 5, after V lost 4 bases and J lost 1 base. CDR1 is SGHDN and CDR2 is FVKESK in the germline V gene. DNA of the CDR3: TGTGCCAGCAGCCTTCAAGGACAGGGGAACACTGAAGCTTTCTTT. It codes for CASSLQGQGNTEAFF.

The chain has TRBV29-1 and TRBJ1-4, with D maybe TRBD1 (5 bases). Trimming cost V 6 bases and J 2 bases, with 13 bases left between them. Germline CDR1 reads SQVTM; CDR2 reads ANQGSEA. The CDR3 extends over 14 amino acids. The CDR3 protein is CSVGWGGTNEKLFF. CDR3 nucleotide sequence: TGCAGCGTCGGCTGGGGGGGTACTAATGAAAAACTGTTTTTT. Based on the CDR3 plus reference TRBV29-1 and TRBJ1-4, the full variable domain is SAVISQKPSRDICQRGTSLTIQCQVDSQVTMMFWYRQQPGQSLTLIATANQGSEATYESGFVIDKFPISRPNLTFSTLTVSNMSPEDSSIYLCSVGWGGTNEKLFFGSGTQLSVL.

As regards this clone: Within the sample, other DNA sequences also encode this same CDR3. The CDR3 loop is CASSANRGSKNIQYF. CDR3 in DNA: TGTGCCAGCAGTGCTAACAGGGGATCCAAAAACATTCAGTACTTC. The chain recombines TRBV6-1 with TRBJ2-4; 7 nucleotides align to TRBD1. The germline CDR1 and CDR2 sequences are MNHNS and SASEGT. The CDR3 is 15 residues long. J lost 2 bases, V lost 4 bases, and 5 bases had no gene match.